Ten or more counts support the clone carrying this TCR beta chain. TCRdb redid the calling of the 5' RACE reads with MiXCR, one entry per CDR3 protein. The data contain fewer than 90,000 distinct CDR3 sequences, around a tenth of them singletons. These data belong to a study of neurological immune-mediated disorders. The CDR3 has 14 residues. The V gene lost 5 bases and the J gene lost 6 bases, with 14 bases spanning the gap. Germline CDR1 is LNHDA and CDR2 is SQIVND (reference sequence). This clonotype was obtained from a man aged 35 to 55 in good health. The V gene is TRBV19, the J gene TRBJ1-5; D gene uncertain. The sequencing input was PBMCs. The chain's CDR3 is CASSVRQVLQPQHF. The CDR3 region has the DNA TGTGCCAGTAGTGTTCGGCAAGTGCTTCAGCCCCAGCATTTT.